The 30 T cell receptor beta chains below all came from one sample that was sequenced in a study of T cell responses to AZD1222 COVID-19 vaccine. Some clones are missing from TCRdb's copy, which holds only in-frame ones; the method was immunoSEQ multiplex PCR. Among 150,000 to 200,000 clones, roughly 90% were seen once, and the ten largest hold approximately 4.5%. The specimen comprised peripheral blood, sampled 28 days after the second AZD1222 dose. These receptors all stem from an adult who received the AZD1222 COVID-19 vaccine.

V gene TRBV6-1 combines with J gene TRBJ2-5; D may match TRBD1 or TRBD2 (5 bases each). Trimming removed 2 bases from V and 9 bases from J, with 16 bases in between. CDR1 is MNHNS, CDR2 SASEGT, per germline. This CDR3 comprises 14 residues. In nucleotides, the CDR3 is TGTGCCAGCAGTGAACTAATAGGGGTGGGGGCCCAGTACTTC. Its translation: CASSELIGVGAQYF.

The CDR3, as DNA: TGTGCCAGCAGCCTTACAGGAGGAAACACCATATATTTT. This gives the protein CASSLTGGNTIYF. The V and J genes are TRBV6-5 and TRBJ1-3; D possibly corresponds to TRBD1 (5 bases). The CDR3 runs to 13 residues. V was pared by 6 bases and J by 4 bases, with 10 bases between. Germline V gene data show CDR1 as MNHEY and CDR2 as SVGAGI.

The CDR3 bases are TGTGCCAGCAGTTTAAATGGCTACACCTTC. Translating gives CASSLNGYTF. The chain carries TRBV12-3 or TRBV12-4 and TRBJ1-2; no clear D. This CDR3 has 10 residues. V shed 2 bases and J shed 6 bases, with 1 base lying between them.

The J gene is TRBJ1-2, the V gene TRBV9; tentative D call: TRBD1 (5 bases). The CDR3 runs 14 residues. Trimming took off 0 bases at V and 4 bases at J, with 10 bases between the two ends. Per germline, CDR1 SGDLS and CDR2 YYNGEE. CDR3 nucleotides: TGTGCCAGCAGCGTAGCCGGGACCACCTATGGCTACACCTTC. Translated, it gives CASSVAGTTYGYTF.

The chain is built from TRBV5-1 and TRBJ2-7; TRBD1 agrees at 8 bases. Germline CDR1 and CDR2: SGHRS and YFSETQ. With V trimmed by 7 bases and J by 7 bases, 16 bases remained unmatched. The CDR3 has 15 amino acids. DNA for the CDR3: TGCGCCAGCCAACCCGGCTTCCGACAGGGGAGGGAGCAGTACTTC. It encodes CASQPGFRQGREQYF.

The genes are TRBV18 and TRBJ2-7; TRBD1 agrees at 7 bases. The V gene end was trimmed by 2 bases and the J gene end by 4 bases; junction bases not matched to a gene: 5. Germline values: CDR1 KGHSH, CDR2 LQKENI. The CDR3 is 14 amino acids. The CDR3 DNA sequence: TGTGCCAGCTCACCAACCGGGACAGATTACGAGCAGTACTTC. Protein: CASSPTGTDYEQYF.

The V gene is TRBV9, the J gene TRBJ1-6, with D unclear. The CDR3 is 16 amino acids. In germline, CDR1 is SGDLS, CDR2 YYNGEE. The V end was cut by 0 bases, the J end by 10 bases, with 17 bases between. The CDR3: CASSVADRRTGSPLHF. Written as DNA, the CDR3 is TGTGCCAGCAGCGTAGCGGATCGGAGAACGGGATCACCCCTCCACTTT.

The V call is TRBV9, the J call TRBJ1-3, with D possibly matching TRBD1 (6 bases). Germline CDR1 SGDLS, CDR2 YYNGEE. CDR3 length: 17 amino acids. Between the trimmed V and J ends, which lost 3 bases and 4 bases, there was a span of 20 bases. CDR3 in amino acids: CASSARGSGGGGNTIYF. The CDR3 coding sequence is TGTGCCAGCAGCGCCAGGGGCAGCGGGGGGGGAGGAAACACCATATATTTT.

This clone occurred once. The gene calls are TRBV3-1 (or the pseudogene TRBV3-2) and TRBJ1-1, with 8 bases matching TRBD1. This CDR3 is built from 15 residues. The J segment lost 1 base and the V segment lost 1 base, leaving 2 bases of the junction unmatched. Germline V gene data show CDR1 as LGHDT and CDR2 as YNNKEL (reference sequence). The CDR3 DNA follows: TGTGCCAGCAGCCAAGCAGGGACAGGGAACACTGAAGCTTTCTTT. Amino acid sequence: CASSQAGTGNTEAFF.

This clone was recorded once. CDR3 nucleotides: TGTGCCAGCAGCTTAGACAGGGGATATAGCGAGCAGTACTTC. It yields the protein CASSLDRGYSEQYF. The gene calls are TRBV13 and TRBJ2-7; 7 nucleotides match TRBD1. V shed 1 base and J 6 bases; nucleotides not matched to a gene: 6. Per the germline V gene, CDR1 is PRHDT and CDR2 is FYEKMQ (reference sequence). The CDR3 runs to 14 residues. The whole variable domain, remainder taken from reference TRBV13 and TRBJ2-7, is AAGVIQSPRHLIKEKRETATLKCYPIPRHDTVYWYQQGPGQDPQFLISFYEKMQSDKGSIPDRFSAQQFSDYHSELNMSSLELGDSALYFCASSLDRGYSEQYFGPGTRLTVT.

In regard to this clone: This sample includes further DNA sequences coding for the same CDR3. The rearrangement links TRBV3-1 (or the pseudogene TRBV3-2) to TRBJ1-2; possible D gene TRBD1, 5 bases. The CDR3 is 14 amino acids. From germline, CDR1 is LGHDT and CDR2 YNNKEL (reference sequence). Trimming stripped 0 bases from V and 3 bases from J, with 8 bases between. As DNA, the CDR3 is TGTGCCAGCAGCCAAGACAGGGTCGACTATGGCTACACCTTC. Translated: CASSQDRVDYGYTF.

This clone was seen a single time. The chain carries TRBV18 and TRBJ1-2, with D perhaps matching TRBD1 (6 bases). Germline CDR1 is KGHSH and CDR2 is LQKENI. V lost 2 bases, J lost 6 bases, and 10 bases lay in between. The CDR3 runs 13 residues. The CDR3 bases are TGTGCCAGCTCACCAAACTGGGACAATGGCTACACCTTC. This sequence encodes CASSPNWDNGYTF.

The CDR3 region has the DNA TGTGCCAGCAGCGGGGAATATGGCTACACCTTC. This encodes CASSGEYGYTF. The rearrangement uses TRBV6-1 and TRBJ1-2; no clear D. Trimming left V 6 bases short and J 5 bases short, with 7 bases between. Germline V gene sequence: CDR1 MNHNS, CDR2 SASEGT. The CDR3 has 11 residues.

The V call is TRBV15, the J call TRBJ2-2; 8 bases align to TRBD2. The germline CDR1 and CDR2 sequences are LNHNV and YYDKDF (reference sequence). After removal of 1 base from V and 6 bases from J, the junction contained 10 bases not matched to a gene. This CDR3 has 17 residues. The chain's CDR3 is CATSRGPGLVGSGELFF. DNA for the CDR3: TGTGCCACCAGCAGAGGACCGGGACTAGTAGGATCCGGGGAGCTGTTTTTT.

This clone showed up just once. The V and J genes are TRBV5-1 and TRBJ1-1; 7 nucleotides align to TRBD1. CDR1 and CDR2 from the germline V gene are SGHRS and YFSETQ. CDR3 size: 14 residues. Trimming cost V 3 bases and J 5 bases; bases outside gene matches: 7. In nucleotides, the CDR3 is TGCGCCAGCAGCTCGCAGGGGGAGATGACTGAAGCTTTCTTT. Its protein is CASSSQGEMTEAFF.

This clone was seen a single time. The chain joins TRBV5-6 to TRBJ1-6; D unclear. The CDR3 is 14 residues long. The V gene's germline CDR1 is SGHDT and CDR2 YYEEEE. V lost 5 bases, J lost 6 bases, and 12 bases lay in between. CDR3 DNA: TGTGCCAGCAGGGAAGGGATTTTTAATTCACCCCTCCACTTT. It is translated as CASREGIFNSPLHF. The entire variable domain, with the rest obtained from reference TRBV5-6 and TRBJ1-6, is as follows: DAGVTQSPTHLIKTRGQQVTLRCSPKSGHDTVSWYQQALGQGPQFIFQYYEEEERQRGNFPDRFSGHQFPNYSSELNVNALLLGDSALYLCASREGIFNSPLHFGNGTRLTVT.

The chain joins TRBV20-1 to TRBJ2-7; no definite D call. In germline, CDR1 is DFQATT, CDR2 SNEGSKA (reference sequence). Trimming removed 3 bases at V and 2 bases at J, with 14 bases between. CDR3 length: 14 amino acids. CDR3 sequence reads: CSASKARRAYEQYF. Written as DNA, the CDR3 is TGCAGTGCTAGTAAGGCCCGCCGCGCCTACGAGCAGTACTTC.

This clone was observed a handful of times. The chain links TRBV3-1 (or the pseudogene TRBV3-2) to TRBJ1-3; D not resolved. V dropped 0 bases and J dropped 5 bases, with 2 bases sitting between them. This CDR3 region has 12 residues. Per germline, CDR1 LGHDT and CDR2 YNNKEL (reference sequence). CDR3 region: CASSQDRNTIYF. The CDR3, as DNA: TGTGCCAGCAGCCAAGATAGAAACACCATATATTTT.

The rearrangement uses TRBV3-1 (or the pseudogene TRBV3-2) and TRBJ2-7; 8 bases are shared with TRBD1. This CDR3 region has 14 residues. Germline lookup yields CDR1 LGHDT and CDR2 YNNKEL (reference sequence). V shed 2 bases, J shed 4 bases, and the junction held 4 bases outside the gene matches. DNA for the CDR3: TGTGCCAGCAGCCAACATGACAGGGGATACGAGCAGTACTTC. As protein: CASSQHDRGYEQYF.

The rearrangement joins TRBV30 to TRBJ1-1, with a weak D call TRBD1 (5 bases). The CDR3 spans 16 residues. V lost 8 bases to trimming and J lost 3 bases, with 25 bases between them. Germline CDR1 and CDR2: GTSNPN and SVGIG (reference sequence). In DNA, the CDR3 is TGTGCCCATCGGAGAACAGGTAGGGAGCCGCACACTGAAGCTTTCTTT. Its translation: CAHRRTGREPHTEAFF.

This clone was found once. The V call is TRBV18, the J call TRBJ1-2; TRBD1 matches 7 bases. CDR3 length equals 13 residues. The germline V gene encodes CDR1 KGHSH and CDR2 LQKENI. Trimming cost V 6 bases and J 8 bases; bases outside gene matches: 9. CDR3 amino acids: CASSPSGGLGYTF. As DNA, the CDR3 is TGTGCCAGCTCCCCATCAGGGGGTCTCGGCTACACCTTC. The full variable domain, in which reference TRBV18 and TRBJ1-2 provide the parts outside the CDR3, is NAGVMQNPRHLVRRRGQEARLRCSPMKGHSHVYWYRQLPEEGLKFMVYLQKENIIDESGMPKERFSAEFPKEGPSILRIQQVVRGDSAAYFCASSPSGGLGYTFGSGTRLTVV.

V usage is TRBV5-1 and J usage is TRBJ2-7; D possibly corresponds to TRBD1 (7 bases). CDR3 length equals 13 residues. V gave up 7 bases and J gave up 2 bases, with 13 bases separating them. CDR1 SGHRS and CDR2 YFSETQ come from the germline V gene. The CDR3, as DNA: TGCGCCAGCGCGGGGACAGTTGCCTACGAGCAGTACTTC. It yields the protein CASAGTVAYEQYF. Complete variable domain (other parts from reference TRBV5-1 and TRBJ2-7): KAGVTQTPRYLIKTRGQQVTLSCSPISGHRSVSWYQQTPGQGLQFLFEYFSETQRNKGNFPGRFSGRQFSNSRSEMNVSTLELGDSALYLCASAGTVAYEQYFGPGTRLTVT.

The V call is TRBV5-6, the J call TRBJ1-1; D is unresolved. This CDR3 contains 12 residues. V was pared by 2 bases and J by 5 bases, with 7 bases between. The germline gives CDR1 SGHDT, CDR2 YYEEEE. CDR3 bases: TGTGCCAGCAGCTTATTTTTGACTGAAGCTTTCTTT. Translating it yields CASSLFLTEAFF.

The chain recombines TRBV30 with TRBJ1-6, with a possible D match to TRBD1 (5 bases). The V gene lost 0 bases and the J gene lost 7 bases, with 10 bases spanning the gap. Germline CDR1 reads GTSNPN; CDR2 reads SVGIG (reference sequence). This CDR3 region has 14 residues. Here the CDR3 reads CAWSVLWGNSPLHF. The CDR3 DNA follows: TGTGCCTGGAGTGTACTGTGGGGCAATTCACCCCTCCACTTT. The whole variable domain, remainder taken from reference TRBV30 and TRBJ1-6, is SQTIHQWPATLVQPVGSPLSLECTVEGTSNPNLYWYRQAAGRGLQLLFYSVGIGQISSEVPQNLSASRPQDRQFILSSKKLLLSDSGFYLCAWSVLWGNSPLHFGNGTRLTVT.

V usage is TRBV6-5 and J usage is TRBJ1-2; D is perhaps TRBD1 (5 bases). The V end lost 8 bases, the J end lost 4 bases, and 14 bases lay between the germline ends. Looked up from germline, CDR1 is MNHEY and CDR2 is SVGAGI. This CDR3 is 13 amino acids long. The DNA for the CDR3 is TGTGCCAGCGGAGCTTGGGGGGGCTATGGCTACACCTTC. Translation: CASGAWGGYGYTF.

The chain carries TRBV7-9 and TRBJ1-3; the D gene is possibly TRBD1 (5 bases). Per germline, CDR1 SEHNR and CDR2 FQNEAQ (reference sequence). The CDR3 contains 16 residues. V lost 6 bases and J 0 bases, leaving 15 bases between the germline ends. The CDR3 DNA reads TGTGCCAGCAGTTCCGTTGAGGGGTTCTCTGGAAACACCATATATTTT. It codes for CASSSVEGFSGNTIYF. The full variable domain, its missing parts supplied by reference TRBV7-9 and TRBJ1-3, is DTGVSQNPRHKITKRGQNVTFRCDPISEHNRLYWYRQTLGQGPEFLTYFQNEAQLEKSRLLSDRFSAERPKGSFSTLEIQRTEQGDSAMYLCASSSVEGFSGNTIYFGEGSWLTVV.

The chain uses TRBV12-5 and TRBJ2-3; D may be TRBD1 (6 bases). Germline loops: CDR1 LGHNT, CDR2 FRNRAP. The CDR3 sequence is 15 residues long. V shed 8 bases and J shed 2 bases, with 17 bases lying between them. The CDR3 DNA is TGTGCTAGTCTACTAGGACAGCGTTACACAGATACGCAGTATTTT. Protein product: CASLLGQRYTDTQYF.

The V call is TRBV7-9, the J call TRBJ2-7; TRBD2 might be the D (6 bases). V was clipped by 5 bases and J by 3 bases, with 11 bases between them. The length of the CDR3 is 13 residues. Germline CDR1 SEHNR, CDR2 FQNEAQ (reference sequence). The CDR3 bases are TGTGCCAGCAGCACCCGGGAGCACTACGAGCAGTACTTC. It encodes CASSTREHYEQYF.

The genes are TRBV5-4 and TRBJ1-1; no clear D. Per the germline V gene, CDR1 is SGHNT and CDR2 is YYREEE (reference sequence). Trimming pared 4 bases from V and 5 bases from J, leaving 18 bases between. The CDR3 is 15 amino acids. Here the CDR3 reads CASSNPQSRGTEAFF. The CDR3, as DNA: TGTGCCAGCAGCAACCCGCAGAGTCGGGGTACTGAAGCTTTCTTT.

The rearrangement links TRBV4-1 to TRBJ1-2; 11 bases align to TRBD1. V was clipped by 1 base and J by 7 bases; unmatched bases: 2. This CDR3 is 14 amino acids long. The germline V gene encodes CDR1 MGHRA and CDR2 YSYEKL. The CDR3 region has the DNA TGCGCCAGCAGCCAAGTCGGACAGGGGGCTGGCTACACCTTC. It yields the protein CASSQVGQGAGYTF.